This entry lists 17 T cell receptor beta chains sequenced from one sample in a study of blood T cell repertoires in COVID-19. TCRdb keeps only in-frame clones here, not all; method: immunoSEQ multiplex PCR. The sample lists tens of thousands of clones; roughly 80% were seen once. Sequencing was performed on peripheral blood. The source of these receptors is an older woman with acute or convalescent COVID-19.

The rearrangement links TRBV28 to TRBJ1-6; 7 nucleotides agree with TRBD1. This CDR3 spans 15 amino acids. The germline gives CDR1 MDHEN, CDR2 SYDVKM. J gave up 2 bases and V 7 bases, and 5 bases lay outside the gene matches. CDR3 sequence reads: CASTPTGAYNSPLHF. The DNA of the CDR3 is TGTGCCAGCACCCCTACAGGGGCCTATAATTCACCCCTCCACTTT.

The chain joins TRBV19 to TRBJ2-3; TRBD2 agrees at 9 bases. The V and J ends lost 3 bases and 1 base, in that order; junction bases with no gene match: 5. Germline-derived CDR1 and CDR2 are LNHDA and SQIVND (reference sequence). The CDR3 loop spans 16 amino acids. This chain's CDR3 is CASSIRSSGGTDTQYF. The CDR3 coding sequence is TGTGCCAGTAGTATTCGGTCTAGCGGGGGCACAGATACGCAGTATTTT.

This chain uses TRBV6-5 with TRBJ1-1; no clear D gene. The CDR3 covers 14 residues. Per germline, CDR1 MNHEY and CDR2 SVGAGI. V lost 6 bases and J 2 bases, leaving 13 bases between the germline ends. The CDR3 coding sequence is TGTGCCAGCAGCGTTAGTAGATTAAACACTGAAGCTTTCTTT. This gives the protein CASSVSRLNTEAFF.

V and J are TRBV6-5 and TRBJ1-1; unclear D gene. Between the trimmed V and J ends, which lost 3 bases and 0 bases, there was a span of 8 bases. This CDR3 has 14 residues. Germline CDR1 reads MNHEY; CDR2 reads SVGAGI. The CDR3: CASSYNSLNTEAFF. The CDR3 region has the DNA TGTGCCAGCAGTTATAACTCCTTGAACACTGAAGCTTTCTTT.

This chain joins TRBV4-3 and TRBJ2-5; tentatively, D is TRBD1 (6 bases). Trimming took off 0 bases at V and 2 bases at J, with 10 bases between the two ends. This CDR3 has 15 amino acids. Germline CDR1 LGHNA, CDR2 YSLEER. CDR3 protein: CASSQEGHPQETQYF. The CDR3 region has the DNA TGCGCCAGCAGCCAAGAGGGACACCCACAAGAGACCCAGTACTTC.

This clone appeared once. CDR3 protein: CASSIQGANTEAFF. As DNA, the CDR3 is TGTGCCAGCAGTATACAGGGGGCGAACACTGAAGCTTTCTTT. This chain connects TRBV2 to TRBJ1-1; TRBD1 matches 9 bases. Germline V gene sequence: CDR1 SNHLY, CDR2 FYNNEI. The CDR3 consists of 14 residues. The trim removed 5 bases at V and 1 base at J, leaving 2 bases unmatched.

Here the CDR3 reads CASSVAPLAGGQETQYF. CDR3 DNA sequence: TGTGCCAGCAGCGTAGCGCCCCTAGCGGGGGGCCAAGAGACCCAGTACTTC. The V call is TRBV9, the J call TRBJ2-5, with 11 bases that match TRBD2. Trimming took 0 bases from V and 1 from J; bases not matched to a gene: 5. The CDR3 is 17 amino acids. Germline values: CDR1 SGDLS, CDR2 YYNGEE.

This chain links TRBV20-1 with TRBJ2-3; 7 positions agree with TRBD1. V was pared by 3 bases and J by 2 bases, with 11 bases of the junction left unmatched. This CDR3 is 16 amino acids long. CDR1 and CDR2 from the germline V gene are DFQATT and SNEGSKA (reference sequence). CDR3 DNA sequence: TGCAGTGCTAGTAGGGGGCAGGGATCTGTCACAGATACGCAGTATTTT. Translating it yields CSASRGQGSVTDTQYF.

The chain joins TRBV3-1 (or the pseudogene TRBV3-2) to TRBJ1-5; possible D gene TRBD1, 6 bases. From germline, CDR1 is LGHDT and CDR2 YNNKEL (reference sequence). The CDR3 has 15 residues. V gave up 0 bases and J gave up 9 bases, with 15 bases separating them. This CDR3 reads CASSQDEGVGRPQHF. In DNA, the CDR3 is TGTGCCAGCAGCCAAGATGAGGGGGTAGGGAGGCCCCAGCATTTT.

There are a few counts of this clone. The chain uses TRBV2 and TRBJ1-2; D is ambiguous. The CDR3 extends over 14 amino acids. Trimming removed 4 bases from V and 2 bases from J, with 11 bases in between. Germline assignment: CDR1 SNHLY and CDR2 FYNNEI. CDR3 DNA: TGTGCCAGCAGTGTTGTTGAGAGCAACTATGGCTACACCTTC. Protein: CASSVVESNYGYTF.

J is TRBJ1-4 and V is TRBV18, with D unresolved. V dropped 6 bases and J dropped 2 bases, with 16 bases sitting between them. Germline-derived CDR1 and CDR2 are KGHSH and LQKENI. This CDR3 is 16 amino acids long. This chain's CDR3 is CASSQSSPGTNEKLFF. CDR3 in DNA: TGTGCCAGCTCGCAGTCCTCCCCGGGGACTAATGAAAAACTGTTTTTT.

This rearrangement joins TRBV4-2 to TRBJ2-5; 8 nucleotides match TRBD2. Trimming cost V 0 bases and J 1 base; bases outside gene matches: 1. Germline assignment: CDR1 LGHNA and CDR2 YNFKEQ. This CDR3 region has 15 residues. This CDR3 reads CASSQDLAGQETQYF. The CDR3 DNA sequence: TGTGCCAGCAGCCAAGATCTAGCGGGCCAAGAGACCCAGTACTTC.

This rearrangement joins TRBV7-9 to TRBJ1-1, with a possible D match to TRBD1 (5 bases). CDR3 length equals 14 residues. The V end was cut by 5 bases, the J end by 4 bases, with 14 bases between. Germline values: CDR1 SEHNR, CDR2 FQNEAQ (reference sequence). The CDR3 here is CASSKQGVGTEAFF. CDR3 DNA: TGTGCCAGCAGCAAGCAGGGTGTTGGCACTGAAGCTTTCTTT.

In its sample, this clone was seen a few times. V is TRBV30 and J is TRBJ2-3; TRBD1 aligns across 7 bases. CDR1 is GTSNPN, CDR2 SVGIG, per germline (reference sequence). With 0 bases clipped from V and 4 bases from J, the junction kept 19 bases outside the gene matches. The CDR3 consists of 19 residues. The CDR3 sequence is CAWSVFQGEFLGNADTQYF. The CDR3 coding sequence is TGTGCCTGGAGTGTATTCCAGGGGGAGTTTCTAGGTAACGCAGATACGCAGTATTTT.

The rearrangement uses TRBV4-3 and TRBJ2-1, with 8 nucleotides matching TRBD1. The CDR3 has 17 amino acids. CDR1 is LGHNA and CDR2 is YSLEER in the germline V gene. J lost 6 bases, V lost 0 bases, and 10 bases had no gene match. The CDR3, as DNA: TGCGCCAGCAGCCAAGATCGCGTGACAGGGGTGGTCAATGAGCAGTTCTTC. As protein: CASSQDRVTGVVNEQFF.

This clone was seen once. For the CDR3, the DNA is TGTGCCAGCAGCAGACAAGGGACTAGCGGGAACACAGATACGCAGTATTTT. Translated: CASSRQGTSGNTDTQYF. The chain is built from TRBV6-4 and TRBJ2-3; 13 positions agree with TRBD2. Losses at the gene ends were 6 bases for V and 2 bases for J; bases not matched to a gene: 8. This CDR3 comprises 17 residues. CDR1 and CDR2 from the germline V gene are MRHNA and SNTAGT.

This chain joins TRBV9 and TRBJ1-2, with 7 bases that match TRBD1. Germline V gives CDR1 SGDLS, CDR2 YYNGEE. V was pared by 4 bases and J by 5 bases, with 8 bases of the junction left unmatched. The CDR3 sequence is 14 residues long. CDR3: CASSPPGTAYGYTF. DNA of the CDR3: TGTGCCAGCAGCCCGCCCGGGACAGCATATGGCTACACCTTC.